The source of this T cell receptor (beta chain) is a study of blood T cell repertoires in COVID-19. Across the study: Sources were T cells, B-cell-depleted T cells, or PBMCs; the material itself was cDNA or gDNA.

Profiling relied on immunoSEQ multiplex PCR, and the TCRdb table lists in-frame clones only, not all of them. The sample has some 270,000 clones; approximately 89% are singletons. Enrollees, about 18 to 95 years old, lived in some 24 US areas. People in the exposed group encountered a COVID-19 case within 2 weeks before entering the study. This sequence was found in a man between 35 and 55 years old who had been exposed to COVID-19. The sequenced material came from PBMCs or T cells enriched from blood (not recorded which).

The CDR3, as DNA: TGTGCCAGCAGCTCATCCCCTTTGGCAGGGGGCGATGGCTACACCTTC. This translates into CASSSSPLAGGDGYTF. The rearrangement links TRBV7-9 to TRBJ1-2; TRBD1 matches 8 bases. The J segment lost 6 bases and the V segment lost 4 bases, leaving 13 bases of the junction unmatched. The CDR3 extends over 16 amino acids. Per germline, CDR1 SEHNR and CDR2 FQNEAQ (reference sequence).